Shown below are 21 T cell receptor beta chains from a single sample sequenced in a study of cytomegalovirus exposure and HLA in healthy donors. 60 Vbeta and 13 Jbeta primers were used in PCR. Generated by immunoSEQ multiplex PCR, the TCRdb table keeps only in-frame clones and is missing some. This sample's table reports some 60,000 clones. Sequencing input: PBMCs. The receptors come from a male donor in good health and CMV-seronegative.

The V gene is TRBV27, the J gene TRBJ2-3, with D possibly matching TRBD2 (6 bases). The V end was cut by 5 bases, the J end by 5 bases, with 23 bases between. The CDR3 consists of 17 residues. The germline gives CDR1 MNHEY, CDR2 SMNVEV (reference sequence). Here the CDR3 DNA reads TGTGCCAGCAGTGTATTGGGGACTTCCCCCGGGATAGATACGCAGTATTTT. This encodes CASSVLGTSPGIDTQYF.

This sequence joins TRBV28 and TRBJ1-4; D gene unclear. Germline CDR1 reads MDHEN; CDR2 reads SYDVKM. CDR3 length: 14 residues. Trimming took off 10 bases at V and 8 bases at J, with 20 bases between the two ends. The CDR3 loop is CATTGLFLGEKLFF. CDR3 bases: TGTGCCACTACCGGACTATTTTTAGGAGAAAAACTGTTTTTT.

The chain recombines TRBV23-1 with TRBJ2-5; 10 bases match TRBD1. TRBV23-1 is reported as an ORF; its role is uncertain. Unmatched junction bases numbered 2, after V lost 0 bases and J lost 7 bases. This CDR3 spans 14 amino acids. CDR3 region: CASSQSRTGGTQYF. The CDR3 nucleotides are TGCGCCAGCAGTCAATCTAGGACAGGGGGGACCCAGTACTTC.

About this clone itself: Other DNA sequences in the sample encode the same CDR3. The V gene is TRBV2, the J gene TRBJ2-7; 7 bases line up with TRBD1. CDR3 length: 15 amino acids. V shed 3 bases and J 7 bases; nucleotides not matched to a gene: 12. The germline gives CDR1 SNHLY, CDR2 FYNNEI. The CDR3 loop reads CASSEGTVAPGEQYF. The CDR3, as DNA: TGTGCCAGCAGTGAGGGGACAGTGGCCCCGGGGGAGCAGTACTTC.

J is TRBJ1-2 and V is TRBV6-5; weak D call: TRBD1 (5 bases). CDR3 length equals 15 residues. The V and J ends lost 8 bases and 0 bases respectively, with 16 bases between them. Germline assignment: CDR1 MNHEY and CDR2 SVGAGI. This CDR3 reads CASGTRTSANYGYTF. CDR3 DNA sequence: TGTGCCAGCGGAACGAGGACATCCGCTAACTATGGCTACACCTTC.

The chain is built from TRBV10-2 and TRBJ2-1; 11 nucleotides line up with TRBD2. V lost 8 bases, J lost 0 bases, and 6 bases stayed unmatched. Per germline, CDR1 WSHSY and CDR2 SAAADI. CDR3 length: 16 residues. The CDR3 sequence is CASARLAGSSYNEQFF. CDR3 DNA: TGCGCCAGCGCCCGACTAGCGGGGAGCTCCTACAATGAGCAGTTCTTC.

The rearrangement joins TRBV28 to TRBJ1-2; TRBD1 matches 8 bases. The CDR3 is 15 residues long. Germline trimming cut 5 bases from V and 4 bases from J; bases unmatched to any gene: 9. Germline CDR1 MDHEN, CDR2 SYDVKM. The CDR3 nucleotides read TGTGCCAGCAGTCCAGGACAGGGCCTGAGCTATGGCTACACCTTC. This sequence encodes CASSPGQGLSYGYTF.

V is TRBV2 and J is TRBJ2-7; 7 positions agree with TRBD1. CDR1 and CDR2 (germline): SNHLY, FYNNEI. V dropped 6 bases and J dropped 2; count of bases not matched to a gene: 13. This CDR3 is built from 16 residues. The CDR3 DNA is TGTGCCAGCAGCGATCCTGGACAGGACCGCGCCTACGAGCAGTACTTC. This gives the protein CASSDPGQDRAYEQYF.

This chain links TRBV30 with TRBJ1-5; possibly TRBD1 for D (6 bases). V shed 5 bases and J shed 7 bases, with 12 bases lying between them. This CDR3 is built from 12 residues. Germline V CDR1 and CDR2: GTSNPN, SVGIG (reference sequence). CDR3 region: CAWGERGQPQHF. CDR3 DNA sequence: TGTGCCTGGGGTGAGAGGGGGCAGCCCCAGCATTTT.

The chain recombines TRBV5-6 with TRBJ1-2; D is unresolved. The V and J ends lost 3 bases and 8 bases respectively, with 23 bases between them. CDR3 length equals 16 residues. CDR1 is SGHDT and CDR2 is YYEEEE in the germline V gene. CDR3 amino acids: CASSYSLGKRVSGYTF. In DNA form, the CDR3 reads TGTGCCAGCAGCTATAGTCTAGGAAAGAGGGTATCGGGCTACACCTTC.

The J gene is TRBJ2-3, the V gene TRBV13; 8 bases line up with TRBD2. This CDR3 comprises 15 residues. Unmatched junction bases numbered 3, after V lost 1 base and J lost 3 bases. The V gene's germline CDR1 is PRHDT and CDR2 FYEKMQ (reference sequence). In DNA, the CDR3 is TGTGCCAGCAGCTTAGCAGCGGGGGAGACAGATACGCAGTATTTT. Translated: CASSLAAGETDTQYF.

The V and J genes are TRBV9 and TRBJ1-2, with 8 positions matching TRBD1. In germline, CDR1 is SGDLS, CDR2 YYNGEE. There are 16 residues in the CDR3. V was clipped by 4 bases and J by 4 bases; unmatched bases: 12. Here the CDR3 reads CASSPSTGAFVYGYTF. CDR3 nucleotide sequence: TGTGCCAGCAGCCCCTCGACAGGGGCCTTCGTCTATGGCTACACCTTC. Looking up the rest from reference TRBV9 and TRBJ1-2 gives the full variable domain: DSGVTQTPKHLITATGQRVTLRCSPRSGDLSVYWYQQSLDQGLQFLIQYYNGEERAKGNILERFSAQQFPDLHSELNLSSLELGDSALYFCASSPSTGAFVYGYTFGSGTRLTVV.

The J gene is TRBJ1-1, the V gene TRBV5-4, with D possibly being TRBD1 (5 bases). The germline V and J ends were trimmed by 0 bases and 8 bases, with 11 bases remaining between them. Germline CDR1 and CDR2: SGHNT and YYREEE (reference sequence). This CDR3 comprises 13 residues. The CDR3 loop is CASSLADRGEAFF. The CDR3 region has the DNA TGTGCCAGCAGCTTGGCAGACCGGGGGGAAGCTTTCTTT. Filled out from reference TRBV5-4 and TRBJ1-1, the complete variable domain reads ETGVTQSPTHLIKTRGQQVTLRCSSQSGHNTVSWYQQALGQGPQFIFQYYREEENGRGNFPPRFSGLQFPNYSSELNVNALELDDSALYLCASSLADRGEAFFGQGTRLTVV.

To note about this clone: In the same sample, other DNA sequences code for this CDR3. The V and J genes are TRBV5-1 and TRBJ1-6, with 9 bases lining up with TRBD1. The CDR3 has 16 residues. Germline lookup yields CDR1 SGHRS and CDR2 YFSETQ. V dropped 0 bases and J dropped 3; count of bases not matched to a gene: 1. The CDR3 sequence: CASSLAGQGYNSPLHF. CDR3 DNA: TGCGCCAGCAGCTTGGCGGGACAGGGCTATAATTCACCCCTCCACTTT.

The CDR3 DNA sequence: TGTGCCAGTAGTATCTATCCGGCAGGTGGCACAGATACGCAGTATTTT. It codes for CASSIYPAGGTDTQYF. The V call is TRBV19, the J call TRBJ2-3; no definite D call. V lost 3 bases and J 1 base, leaving 14 bases between the germline ends. The CDR3 runs to 16 residues. CDR1 and CDR2 (germline): LNHDA, SQIVND (reference sequence).

V gene TRBV4-3 combines with J gene TRBJ1-4; a weak D match, TRBD1 (6 bases). Trimming stripped 5 bases from V and 4 bases from J, with 11 bases between. CDR1 and CDR2 (germline): LGHNA, YSLEER. This CDR3 has 14 amino acids. The CDR3 nucleotides are TGCGCCAGCAGCAGGGGGAGTTTTAATGAAAAACTGTTTTTT. Amino acids: CASSRGSFNEKLFF.

The rearrangement joins TRBV11-2 to TRBJ2-3, with TRBD2 identical over 14 bases. Germline CDR1 SGHAT, CDR2 FQNNGV. The ends lost 5 bases at V and 3 bases at J; junction bases unmatched: 13. The CDR3 extends over 19 amino acids. As DNA, the CDR3 is TGTGCCAGCAGCCCCCGGGGACTAGCGGGAGCGGCGGTGACAGATACGCAGTATTTT. This gives the protein CASSPRGLAGAAVTDTQYF.

J is TRBJ2-7 and V is TRBV7-8; D perhaps matches TRBD2 (5 bases). The CDR3 totals 15 residues. V was clipped by 5 bases and J by 2 bases, with 16 bases between them. In germline, CDR1 is SGHVS, CDR2 FQNEAQ. CDR3 amino acids: CASSPRRLTPYEQYF. The CDR3 DNA is TGTGCCAGCAGCCCCCGGAGACTAACCCCCTACGAGCAGTACTTC.

On this clone: Other DNA sequences in this sample translate to the same CDR3. The genes are TRBV5-1 and TRBJ2-7; D is possibly TRBD2 (5 bases). CDR1 is SGHRS and CDR2 is YFSETQ in the germline V gene. The V gene lost 4 bases and the J gene lost 3 bases, with 11 bases spanning the gap. This CDR3 is built from 13 residues. The DNA for the CDR3 is TGCGCCAGCAGCCTGGCTAGCCTCTACGAGCAGTACTTC. This gives the protein CASSLASLYEQYF. The full variable domain, its missing parts supplied by reference TRBV5-1 and TRBJ2-7, is KAGVTQTPRYLIKTRGQQVTLSCSPISGHRSVSWYQQTPGQGLQFLFEYFSETQRNKGNFPGRFSGRQFSNSRSEMNVSTLELGDSALYLCASSLASLYEQYFGPGTRLTVT.

This rearrangement joins TRBV28 to TRBJ1-1; D remains unclear. Trimming removed 7 bases from V and 0 bases from J, with 6 bases in between. CDR3 length: 12 residues. Germline V gives CDR1 MDHEN, CDR2 SYDVKM. CDR3 loop: CASKELNTEAFF. DNA for the CDR3: TGTGCCAGCAAAGAGCTGAACACTGAAGCTTTCTTT.

This sequence joins TRBV9 and TRBJ2-2; perhaps TRBD2 as D (6 bases). Germline V gene lookup returns CDR1 SGDLS and CDR2 YYNGEE. Trimming pared 4 bases from V and 0 bases from J, leaving 13 bases between. The CDR3 is 16 amino acids. The CDR3 DNA is TGTGCCAGCAGCAATTTTAGCGGAGCGAACACCGGGGAGCTGTTTTTT. Translated: CASSNFSGANTGELFF.